The 31 T cell receptor beta chains below come from one sample, sequenced in a study of T cells in Graves' hyperthyroidism and ophthalmopathy. Amplified TCR beta CDR3 regions derived from RNA transcripts. The HTBI primer set drove a first-round RT-PCR of the TCR CDR3. TCRdb processed the multiplex PCR reads anew with MiXCR; each CDR3 protein has one entry. This sample yields approximately 400,000 distinct CDR3 sequences, of which roughly 14% are seen a single time; 9.5% to 11% belongs to the top ten. Source material: blood. These TCRs come from a woman between 55 and 75 years old with Graves' hyperthyroidism.

This clonotype was counted at least ten times. This rearrangement joins TRBV28 to TRBJ2-3; 9 nucleotides match TRBD1. The CDR3 spans 15 residues. From germline, CDR1 is MDHEN and CDR2 SYDVKM. Losses at the gene ends were 2 bases for V and 4 bases for J; bases not matched to a gene: 4. The CDR3 protein is CASSLTGQGPDTQYF. The DNA of the CDR3 is TGTGCCAGCAGTTTAACGGGACAGGGACCAGATACGCAGTATTTT. Full variable domain (outside the CDR3, taken from reference TRBV28 and TRBJ2-3): DVKVTQSSRYLVKRTGEKVFLECVQDMDHENMFWYRQDPGLGLRLIYFSYDVKMKEKGDIPEGYSVSREKKERFSLILESASTNQTSMYLCASSLTGQGPDTQYFGPGTRLTVL.

This clonotype was counted many times. The CDR3 DNA is TGTGCCTGGGTTACGACTAGCGGCACAGATACGCAGTATTTT. Translation: CAWVTTSGTDTQYF. This sequence joins TRBV30 and TRBJ2-3; 8 bases are shared with TRBD2. The V gene's germline CDR1 is GTSNPN and CDR2 SVGIG (reference sequence). CDR3 length: 14 residues. Unmatched junction bases numbered 5, after V lost 5 bases and J lost 1 base. Full variable domain (rest looked up from reference TRBV30 and TRBJ2-3): SQTIHQWPATLVQPVGSPLSLECTVEGTSNPNLYWYRQAAGRGLQLLFYSVGIGQISSEVPQNLSASRPQDRQFILSSKKLLLSDSGFYLCAWVTTSGTDTQYFGPGTRLTVL.

This clonotype was picked up many times. CDR3 sequence reads: CAWRDSSYNEQFF. The CDR3 DNA reads TGTGCCTGGAGGGACAGCTCCTACAATGAGCAGTTCTTC. The V call is TRBV30, the J call TRBJ2-1, with TRBD1 as a possible D gene (6 bases). Germline lookup yields CDR1 GTSNPN and CDR2 SVGIG (reference sequence). V shed 3 bases and J shed 0 bases, with 6 bases lying between them. CDR3 size: 13 residues. Filled out from reference TRBV30 and TRBJ2-1, the complete variable domain reads SQTIHQWPATLVQPVGSPLSLECTVEGTSNPNLYWYRQAAGRGLQLLFYSVGIGQISSEVPQNLSASRPQDRQFILSSKKLLLSDSGFYLCAWRDSSYNEQFFGPGTRLTVL.

The rearrangement joins TRBV12-3 or TRBV12-4 to TRBJ2-6; D uncertain. The CDR3 runs 16 residues. Deletions cut 4 bases from V and 0 bases from J, with 10 bases between. CDR3 bases: TGTGCCAGCAGTTACCCGGCCCTCTCTGGGGCCAACGTCCTGACTTTC. Its translation is CASSYPALSGANVLTF.

This clonotype was counted only a few times. This chain connects TRBV5-1 to TRBJ1-3, with TRBD1 matching 9 bases. Germline CDR1 and CDR2: SGHRS and YFSETQ. Trimming took 5 bases from V and 0 from J; bases not matched to a gene: 6. The CDR3 is made up of 16 amino acids. The CDR3 loop reads CASSWTGVNSGNTIYF. The CDR3 DNA sequence: TGCGCCAGCAGTTGGACAGGGGTTAACTCTGGAAACACCATATATTTT.

This clonotype has at least ten counts. V and J are TRBV3-1 and TRBJ1-2; D remains ambiguous. The V and J ends lost 5 bases and 0 bases respectively, with 7 bases between them. Germline-derived CDR1 and CDR2 are LGHDT and YNNKEL (reference sequence). The CDR3 contains 13 residues. DNA of the CDR3: TGTGCCAGCAGCAAACAGTCTAACTATGGCTACACCTTC. Translation: CASSKQSNYGYTF.

This clonotype has ten or more counts. The chain is built from TRBV5-1 and TRBJ2-5, with TRBD2 matching over 11 bases. Trimming took 4 bases from V and 6 from J; bases not matched to a gene: 2. Germline CDR1 SGHRS, CDR2 YFSETQ. The length of the CDR3 is 13 residues. The CDR3 region has the DNA TGCGCCAGCAGCCAGACTAGCGGGAAGACCCAGTACTTC. It yields the protein CASSQTSGKTQYF.

The genes are TRBV12-3 or TRBV12-4 and TRBJ2-1; D may match TRBD1 or TRBD2 (5 bases each). CDR3 length: 14 residues. Trimming stripped 4 bases from V and 6 bases from J, with 13 bases between. The CDR3 region is CASSSGTEGNEQFF. The DNA for the CDR3 is TGTGCCAGCAGTTCCGGGACGGAAGGCAATGAGCAGTTCTTC.

This clonotype showed up many times. V and J are TRBV19 and TRBJ2-1, with 9 bases identical to TRBD2. Unmatched junction bases numbered 9, after V lost 6 bases and J lost 6 bases. This CDR3 has 15 residues. Germline V CDR1 and CDR2: LNHDA, SQIVND (reference sequence). The CDR3 region is CASRVGSGSVNEQFF. Here the CDR3 DNA reads TGTGCCAGTAGAGTGGGTAGCGGGAGTGTCAATGAGCAGTTCTTC. Based on the CDR3 plus reference TRBV19 and TRBJ2-1, the full variable domain is DGGITQSPKYLFRKEGQNVTLSCEQNLNHDAMYWYRQDPGQGLRLIYYSQIVNDFQKGDIAEGYSVSREKKESFPLTVTSAQKNPTAFYLCASRVGSGSVNEQFFGPGTRLTVL.

V and J are TRBV5-6 and TRBJ2-3, with 9 nucleotides matching TRBD2. This CDR3 has 15 amino acids. Germline loops: CDR1 SGHDT, CDR2 YYEEEE. The trim removed 1 base at V and 2 bases at J, leaving 2 bases unmatched. CDR3 sequence: CASSLSSGTTDTQYF. The CDR3 DNA follows: TGTGCCAGCAGCTTGTCTAGCGGGACCACAGATACGCAGTATTTT. Variable domain in full (rest from reference TRBV5-6 and TRBJ2-3): DAGVTQSPTHLIKTRGQQVTLRCSPKSGHDTVSWYQQALGQGPQFIFQYYEEEERQRGNFPDRFSGHQFPNYSSELNVNALLLGDSALYLCASSLSSGTTDTQYFGPGTRLTVL.

The chain uses TRBV3-1 and TRBJ2-4; TRBD1 aligns across 9 bases. CDR1 is LGHDT and CDR2 is YNNKEL in the germline V gene (reference sequence). V trimming: 7 bases; J trimming: 7 bases; junction bases outside the gene matches: 8. This CDR3 comprises 14 residues. The CDR3 loop is CASTPGQGRNIQYF. Here the CDR3 DNA reads TGTGCCAGCACCCCGGGACAGGGTAGGAACATTCAGTACTTC.

The chain is built from TRBV19 and TRBJ1-2; the match to TRBD1 covers 7 bases. The CDR3 loop spans 14 amino acids. Germline V gene lookup returns CDR1 LNHDA and CDR2 SQIVND (reference sequence). Trimming removed 10 bases from V and 4 bases from J; junction bases left unmatched: 12. CDR3 amino acids: CATGYRDSFYGYTF. The CDR3 bases are TGTGCCACCGGTTACCGGGACAGCTTCTATGGCTACACCTTC.

This clonotype appeared many times. The gene calls are TRBV6-8 and TRBJ1-1; tentatively, D is TRBD1 (6 bases). The V end lost 2 bases, the J end lost 4 bases, and 11 bases lay between the germline ends. Germline CDR1 reads MNHGY; CDR2 reads SAAAGT. The CDR3 is made up of 14 amino acids. The CDR3 here is CASSYGGGPTEAFF. The CDR3 DNA is TGTGCCAGCAGTTACGGAGGGGGACCCACTGAAGCTTTCTTT.

This clonotype was observed at least ten times. The chain recombines TRBV5-8 with TRBJ2-3; perhaps TRBD1 as D (6 bases). V lost 0 bases and J 1 base, leaving 12 bases between the germline ends. Germline V gene data show CDR1 as SGHTS and CDR2 as YDEGEE. This CDR3 spans 16 amino acids. The CDR3 DNA follows: TGTGCCAGCAGCTTGGTCGCAGGGGCCCGCACAGATACGCAGTATTTT. As protein: CASSLVAGARTDTQYF.

The gene calls are TRBV7-9 and TRBJ2-7; TRBD2 matches 8 bases. The CDR3 contains 13 residues. The trim removed 5 bases at V and 4 bases at J, leaving 4 bases unmatched. Germline-derived CDR1 and CDR2 are SEHNR and FQNEAQ (reference sequence). DNA for the CDR3: TGTGCCAGCAGCACGGGACTAGGATACGAGCAGTACTTC. It encodes CASSTGLGYEQYF.

The sample holds a few counts of this clonotype. The chain employs TRBV7-9 and TRBJ2-7; 8 bases match TRBD1. The V segment lost 3 bases and the J segment 5 bases; nucleotides outside the gene matches: 9. There are 15 residues in the CDR3. Germline V gene data show CDR1 as SEHNR and CDR2 as FQNEAQ (reference sequence). The CDR3 DNA follows: TGTGCCAGCAGCTTCGCTCGGACAGGGCCGAACGAGCAGTACTTC. The encoded protein is CASSFARTGPNEQYF.

This clonotype was counted between two and nine times. A much larger clone lies one base from this, so it may be a read error. J is TRBJ2-1 and V is TRBV20-1; TRBD2 matches 7 bases. This CDR3 region has 16 residues. V lost 1 base, J lost 2 bases, and 8 bases stayed unmatched. CDR1 DFQATT and CDR2 SNEGSKA come from the germline V gene (reference sequence). CDR3 DNA sequence: TGCAGTGCTAGAGCACCCAGGAGCGGGACCTACAATGAGCAGTTCTTC. Its protein is CSARAPRSGTYNEQFF.

This clonotype was found a few times. A much larger clone sits a single nucleotide away, making a read error possible. The CDR3 end shows no conserved phenylalanine or tryptophan, and so a read error is likely. The chain carries TRBV2 and TRBJ2-1; TRBD2 is a possible D gene (6 bases). Germline V gene data show CDR1 as SNHLY and CDR2 as FYNNEI. The V gene lost 4 bases and the J gene lost 7 bases, with 8 bases spanning the gap. The CDR3 consists of 12 residues. The CDR3 region is CASSGRGNEQFL. For the CDR3, the DNA is TGTGCCAGCAGTGGTCGGGGGAATGAGCAGTTCCTC.

This clonotype occurred a few times. The rearrangement links TRBV7-9 to TRBJ2-7, with D maybe TRBD2 (5 bases). V gave up 5 bases and J gave up 0 bases, with 17 bases separating them. The CDR3 loop spans 16 amino acids. CDR1 is SEHNR, CDR2 FQNEAQ, per germline (reference sequence). Written as DNA, the CDR3 is TGTGCCAGCAGCGGACTCGACGACGTCAGCTCCTACGAGCAGTACTTC. Its protein is CASSGLDDVSSYEQYF.

V usage is TRBV11-3 and J usage is TRBJ2-7, with D perhaps assigned TRBD1 or TRBD2 (5 bases each). Germline CDR1 SGHNT, CDR2 YENEEA. Trimming stripped 1 base from V and 6 bases from J, with 10 bases between. The CDR3 is 13 amino acids. CDR3 DNA sequence: TGTGCCAGCAGCTTAGGAGGGGTTGGCGAGCAGTACTTC. It yields the protein CASSLGGVGEQYF.

This clonotype appeared many times. The chain combines TRBV5-1 with TRBJ1-2; the D gene is possibly TRBD1 (5 bases). This CDR3 has 15 residues. Trimming left V 3 bases short and J 5 bases short, with 17 bases between. Per the germline V gene, CDR1 is SGHRS and CDR2 is YFSETQ. The CDR3 reads CASSYGGAGNYGYTF. The CDR3 DNA follows: TGCGCCAGCAGCTACGGGGGAGCGGGAAATTATGGCTACACCTTC. The variable domain in full, with the rest retrieved from reference TRBV5-1 and TRBJ1-2, is KAGVTQTPRYLIKTRGQQVTLSCSPISGHRSVSWYQQTPGQGLQFLFEYFSETQRNKGNFPGRFSGRQFSNSRSEMNVSTLELGDSALYLCASSYGGAGNYGYTFGSGTRLTVV.

This clonotype showed up just a few times. J is TRBJ2-5 and V is TRBV7-9; 11 nucleotides agree with TRBD1. Germline V gene sequence: CDR1 SEHNR, CDR2 FQNEAQ (reference sequence). The CDR3 is 17 amino acids. Trimming at V came to 7 bases and at J to 5 bases, leaving 15 bases not matched to a gene. The CDR3 spells CASMARGDRGAWETQYF. The CDR3 bases are TGTGCCAGCATGGCCCGAGGGGACAGGGGGGCTTGGGAGACCCAGTACTTC.

The CDR3: CASSSGQRLTTDTQYF. CDR3 coding DNA: TGTGCCAGCAGCTCGGGACAGCGCCTGACTACAGATACGCAGTATTTT. The chain couples TRBV7-3 to TRBJ2-3, with 7 positions matching TRBD1. The CDR3 extends over 16 amino acids. Germline CDR1 and CDR2: SGHTA and FQGTGA. V shed 4 bases, J shed 3 bases, and the junction held 10 bases outside the gene matches.

The sample holds one count of this clonotype. This chain joins TRBV7-3 and TRBJ1-2; D gene uncertain. The CDR3 spans 13 residues. Trimming removed 0 bases from V and 6 bases from J, with 8 bases in between. CDR1 and CDR2 (germline): SGHTA, FQGTGA. For the CDR3, the DNA is TGTGCCAGCAGCTTAACGAGGCAGGATGGCTACACCTTC. Amino acids: CASSLTRQDGYTF.

This clonotype came up many times. The chain carries TRBV6-6 and TRBJ2-7, with 8 bases matching TRBD2. The CDR3 is 16 residues long. Germline V gene sequence: CDR1 MNHNY, CDR2 SVGAGI (reference sequence). J was trimmed by 6 bases and V by 0 bases; bases with no gene match: 10. The CDR3 DNA reads TGTGCCAGCAGTTACTCGATTCGGGAGGGCCAGTGCGAGCAGTACTTC. It is translated as CASSYSIREGQCEQYF.

This chain joins TRBV12-3 or TRBV12-4 and TRBJ2-3; perhaps TRBD2 as D (6 bases). Trimming shortened V by 2 bases and J by 9 bases, and 15 bases separated the two germline ends. The CDR3 runs to 14 residues. CDR3 bases: TGTGCCAGCAGTTTATTGGGCGGGGCGGGCACGCAGTATTTT. Its translation is CASSLLGGAGTQYF.

This clonotype was observed a few times. The V gene is TRBV19, the J gene TRBJ2-1; 12 bases match TRBD2. CDR3 length: 15 residues. J was trimmed by 6 bases and V by 7 bases; bases with no gene match: 7. From germline, CDR1 is LNHDA and CDR2 SQIVND (reference sequence). The CDR3 reads CASMALAGGGNEQFF. The CDR3 coding sequence is TGTGCCAGTATGGCCCTAGCGGGAGGGGGCAATGAGCAGTTCTTC.

The V call is TRBV19, the J call TRBJ1-2, with no clear D. Germline lookup yields CDR1 LNHDA and CDR2 SQIVND (reference sequence). The CDR3 contains 12 residues. The V gene lost 8 bases and the J gene lost 2 bases, with 9 bases spanning the gap. DNA for the CDR3: TGTGCCAGTTTTAGCCGAAACTATGGCTACACCTTC. Its translation is CASFSRNYGYTF. The full variable domain, completed using reference TRBV19 and TRBJ1-2, is DGGITQSPKYLFRKEGQNVTLSCEQNLNHDAMYWYRQDPGQGLRLIYYSQIVNDFQKGDIAEGYSVSREKKESFPLTVTSAQKNPTAFYLCASFSRNYGYTFGSGTRLTVV.

The chain recombines TRBV5-1 with TRBJ2-7, with 9 bases lining up with TRBD1. V trimming: 2 bases; J trimming: 1 base; junction bases outside the gene matches: 7. Germline-derived CDR1 and CDR2 are SGHRS and YFSETQ. This CDR3 is 16 amino acids long. CDR3 loop: CASSLQPGQGSYEQYF. In DNA, the CDR3 is TGCGCCAGCAGCTTACAGCCGGGACAGGGTTCCTACGAGCAGTACTTC.

This clonotype was seen more than once but under ten times. This rearrangement joins TRBV30 to TRBJ2-7, with D perhaps assigned TRBD1 or TRBD2 (5 bases each). This CDR3 region has 13 residues. Trimming took 3 bases from V and 3 from J, leaving 12 bases between them. Germline V gene lookup returns CDR1 GTSNPN and CDR2 SVGIG (reference sequence). The CDR3 DNA follows: TGTGCCTGGAGCCGGGACCACCTCTACGAGCAGTACTTC. Translation gives CAWSRDHLYEQYF.

The rearrangement joins TRBV18 to TRBJ2-5; TRBD1 agrees at 7 bases. V was clipped by 3 bases and J by 7 bases; unmatched bases: 8. The CDR3 is 14 amino acids. Germline CDR1 KGHSH, CDR2 LQKENI. As DNA, the CDR3 is TGTGCCAGCTCACCCGGTACAGGGGATGGGACCCAGTACTTC. Translating gives CASSPGTGDGTQYF.